The subject of this entry is one T cell receptor beta chain. This CDR3 is built from 17 residues. Germline lookup yields CDR1 LGHDT and CDR2 YNNKEL (reference sequence). Trimming cost V 10 bases and J 5 bases; bases outside gene matches: 20. This entry comes from a study of blood T cell repertoires in COVID-19. Study-level information: Donors in the United States, Italy and Spain gave samples during acute or convalescent COVID-19. The cDNA or gDNA used as material had been derived from T cells, B-cell-depleted T cells, or PBMCs.

Original handling: Reference gene primer amplification gave estimated nucleated cell counts. TCRdb keeps only in-frame clones here, not all; method: immunoSEQ multiplex PCR. The V and J calls and clone size are taken from that table; D and trimming were inferred from the DNA. The repertoire holds more than 100,000 clones, with 65% to 85% as singletons. The TCR comes from a woman aged 65 to 85 with acute or convalescent COVID-19. Specimen: peripheral blood. The rearrangement links TRBV3-1 (or the pseudogene TRBV3-2) to TRBJ1-1; TRBD1 aligns across 9 bases. Here the CDR3 reads CANSDGGPGQGRTEAFF. In nucleotides, the CDR3 is TGTGCCAACTCAGATGGCGGACCGGGACAGGGTAGGACTGAAGCTTTCTTT.